Below, 6 T cell receptor beta chains from the same sample are listed, as sequenced in a study of beta chain features in type 1 diabetes. Reverse transcribing all isolated RNA meant expressed TCRB transcripts were sequenced. Assay used: immunoSEQ multiplex PCR; TCRdb lists only in-frame clones, some missing. Of under 500,000 clones in the sample, 30% were seen once. The material sequenced was naive CD4+ T cells from blood. The receptor set was obtained from a man between 18 and 29 years old in good health.

The chain couples TRBV5-6 to TRBJ2-5; D call uncertain. This CDR3 is 9 amino acids long. The V end lost 8 bases, the J end lost 2 bases, and 1 base lay between the germline ends. The germline V gene encodes CDR1 SGHDT and CDR2 YYEEEE. The CDR3: CARQETQYF. CDR3 coding DNA: TGTGCCAGGCAAGAGACCCAGTACTTC. The complete variable domain, with remaining parts taken from reference TRBV5-6 and TRBJ2-5, reads DAGVTQSPTHLIKTRGQQVTLRCSPKSGHDTVSWYQQALGQGPQFIFQYYEEEERQRGNFPDRFSGHQFPNYSSELNVNALLLGDSALYLCARQETQYFGPGTRLLVL.

This rearrangement joins TRBV5-6 to TRBJ2-3; D is undetermined. This CDR3 is built from 14 residues. From germline, CDR1 is SGHDT and CDR2 YYEEEE. Trimming took 1 base from V and 0 from J, leaving 6 bases between them. CDR3 protein: CASSLLGSTDTQYF. The CDR3 bases are TGTGCCAGCAGCTTGTTGGGGAGCACAGATACGCAGTATTTT.

A few counts support this clone. The genes are TRBV5-4 and TRBJ2-7; D not resolved. The CDR3 totals 15 residues. V was pared by 1 base and J by 0 bases, with 11 bases between. CDR1 is SGHNT, CDR2 YYREEE, per germline (reference sequence). In nucleotides, the CDR3 is TGTGCCAGCAGCTTGTGGCCGCAGAGCTCCTACGAGCAGTACTTC. Its protein product is CASSLWPQSSYEQYF.

This clone was recorded once. This chain joins TRBV10-3 and TRBJ2-5, with D perhaps given as TRBD1 or TRBD2 (5 bases each). There are 13 residues in the CDR3. The V gene lost 6 bases and the J gene lost 3 bases, with 11 bases spanning the gap. Per germline, CDR1 ENHRY and CDR2 SYGVKD. CDR3 nucleotides: TGTGCCATCAGCGGGACGGTTGAAGAGACCCAGTACTTC. As protein: CAISGTVEETQYF.

The chain combines TRBV9 with TRBJ2-2; unclear D gene. This CDR3 has 15 amino acids. In germline, CDR1 is SGDLS, CDR2 YYNGEE. V lost 5 bases to trimming and J lost 0 bases, with 11 bases between them. The CDR3 bases are TGTGCCAGCAGGGCGGACGGAGCGAACACCGGGGAGCTGTTTTTT. Protein product: CASRADGANTGELFF.

The sample holds a few counts of this clone. The rearrangement links TRBV29-1 to TRBJ2-7; tentatively, D is TRBD2 (6 bases). With 7 bases removed from V and 2 bases from J, the gap between germline ends came to 15 bases. This CDR3 spans 13 amino acids. Germline V gene data show CDR1 as SQVTM and CDR2 as ANQGSEA. The CDR3 DNA sequence: TGCAGCGCCTTAGCGGATCCACCCTACGAGCAGTACTTC. Protein: CSALADPPYEQYF.